This T cell receptor beta chain appears in the sequencing data of a study of vaccination effects on CD4 cells after COVID-19. Ahead of sequencing, the ViraFEST assay grew antigen-specific CD4+ T cells using viral peptide pools. The culture ran for about 10 days, and then CD4+ T cells were isolated. Two-dose BNT162b2 or mRNA-1273 vaccination was given to participants. Cultures received IL-2 medium that replaced half the medium on days 3 and 7. The CDR3 is 14 amino acids. Deletions cut 3 bases from V and 0 bases from J, with 9 bases between. Germline values: CDR1 SGHAT, CDR2 FQNNGV. TCRdb's table, derived via immunoSEQ multiplex PCR, lists solely in-frame clones and lacks some. Of approximately 24,000 clones in the sample, 60% to 85% were seen once. This clone was counted a few times. As yet, its antigen is unknown.

Sample: CD4+ T cells from PBMCs cultured with HCoV-NL63 spike peptides, taken after COVID-19 vaccination. The clonotype originates from a human donor who received a COVID-19 vaccine. The chain recombines TRBV11-2 with TRBJ2-7; tentatively, D is TRBD1 or TRBD2 (6 bases each). The CDR3 loop reads CASSFRGRSYEQYF. CDR3 DNA: TGTGCCAGCAGCTTTCGGGGGCGCTCCTACGAGCAGTACTTC.